The rows below give T cell receptor beta chains drawn from one sample of a study of CD8+ T cells in alopecia areata. This table comes from immunoSEQ multiplex PCR, and its TCRdb copy is limited to in-frame clones, with some not included. Of fewer than 200,000 clones listed, less than 70% are singletons. Here the sequenced sample was CD4+ T cells sorted from blood, taken at week 24, from a patient treated with tofacitinib. The receptor source for this set is a human donor with alopecia areata. Each CDR3 is given with its conserved first and last residue. Fields, in order: V gene, J gene, D gene, CDR3 protein. The D gene is left open where the match is weak.

TRBV4-1	TRBJ1-1	-	CASSQICWKAFF
TRBV5-1	TRBJ1-2	TRBD1	CASSFGQGQNGYTF
TRBV29-1	TRBJ1-1	TRBD1	CSVAPQGMNTEAFF
TRBV5-1	TRBJ1-2	-	CASSTALLSSGKSPYGYTF
TRBV14	TRBJ1-1	-	CASSLREGPNTEAFF
TRBV6-1	TRBJ1-1	-	CASRLQMNTEAFF
TRBV29-1	TRBJ2-1	TRBD2	CSVTSERYNEQFF
TRBV30	TRBJ1-1	-	CAWSAGATEAFF
TRBV30	TRBJ2-3	TRBD2	CAWSAGLAEADTQYF
TRBV25-1	TRBJ1-2	-	CASSDLGNYGYTF
TRBV29-1	TRBJ2-7	TRBD1	CSVGGRGFYEQYF
TRBV6-5	TRBJ2-6	-	CASSSGPISGANVLTF